The clone carrying this T cell receptor (beta chain) has ten or more counts. This record comes from a study of neurological immune-mediated disorders. In the study overall: Of the approximately 35 patients who had multiple sclerosis, some 30 had the relapsing-remitting form and 3 had the secondary progressive form.

The germline V gene encodes CDR1 SQVTM and CDR2 ANQGSEA. The CDR3 has 11 amino acids. V lost 8 bases to trimming and J lost 5 bases, with 13 bases between them. 2 million PBMCs stored at -80 C were the source of the unsorted libraries. Sequencing runs each generated in excess of 180 million TCR-beta sequences derived from 15-18 subjects. TCRdb used MiXCR to reprocess the 5' RACE reads, holding one entry per CDR3 protein. The sample yields about 58,000 distinct CDR3 sequences, 3% to 4% seen once. This clonotype was sampled from a woman between 55 and 75 years old with multiple sclerosis. The chain carries TRBV29-1 and TRBJ2-7, with unresolved D. The source material was PBMCs. CDR3: CSITVFHEQYF. CDR3 DNA: TGCAGCATTACCGTATTCCACGAGCAGTACTTC.